This TCR beta chain is drawn from a study of early T cells in non-severe SARS-CoV-2 infection. Study-wide context: Whole-blood bulk RNA, unsorted, was sequenced, and chains were unpaired.

Each cDNA molecule carried a unique molecular identifier. In TCRdb, the 5' RACE reads were re-called with MiXCR into one record per CDR3 protein. The table shows approximately 37,000 distinct CDR3 sequences, with 7.5% to 9% occurring only once. This clonotype was counted ten times or more. The CDR3 covers 17 residues. V shed 7 bases and J 5 bases; nucleotides not matched to a gene: 15. In germline, CDR1 is KGHDR, CDR2 SFDVKD. This chain joins TRBV24-1 and TRBJ1-2; 10 nucleotides align to TRBD1. The TCR sequence derives from an adult who was a healthcare worker with PCR-confirmed SARS-CoV-2 infection or an uninfected control (not recorded which). Sample: whole blood, taken at baseline. Written as DNA, the CDR3 is TGTGCCACCAGCCCAAAATGGGGGGACAGGGGTCCGTATGGCTACACCTTC. Translated: CATSPKWGDRGPYGYTF.